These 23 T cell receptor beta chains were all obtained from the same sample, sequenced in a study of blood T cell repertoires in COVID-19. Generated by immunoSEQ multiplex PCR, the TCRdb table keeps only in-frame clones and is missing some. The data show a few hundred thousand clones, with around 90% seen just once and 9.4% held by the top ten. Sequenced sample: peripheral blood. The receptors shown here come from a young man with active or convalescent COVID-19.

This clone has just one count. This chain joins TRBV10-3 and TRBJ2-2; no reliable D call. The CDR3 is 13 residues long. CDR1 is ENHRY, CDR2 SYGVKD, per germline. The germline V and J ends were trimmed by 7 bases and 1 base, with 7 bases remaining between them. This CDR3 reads CAITPQNTGELFF. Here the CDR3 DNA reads TGTGCCATCACCCCACAGAACACCGGGGAGCTGTTTTTT.

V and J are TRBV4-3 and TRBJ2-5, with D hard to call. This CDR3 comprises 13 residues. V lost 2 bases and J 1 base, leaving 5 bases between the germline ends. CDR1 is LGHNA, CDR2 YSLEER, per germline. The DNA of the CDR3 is TGCGCCAGCAGCCAAAGCATCCAAGAGACCCAGTACTTC. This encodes CASSQSIQETQYF.

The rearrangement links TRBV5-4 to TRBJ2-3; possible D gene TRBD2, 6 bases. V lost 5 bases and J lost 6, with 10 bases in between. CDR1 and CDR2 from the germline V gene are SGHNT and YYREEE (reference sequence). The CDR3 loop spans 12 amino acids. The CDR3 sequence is CASRYSGDTQYF. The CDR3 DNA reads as TGTGCCAGCAGATATAGCGGTGATACGCAGTATTTT. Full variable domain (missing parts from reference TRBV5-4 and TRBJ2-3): ETGVTQSPTHLIKTRGQQVTLRCSSQSGHNTVSWYQQALGQGPQFIFQYYREEENGRGNFPPRFSGLQFPNYSSELNVNALELDDSALYLCASRYSGDTQYFGPGTRLTVL.

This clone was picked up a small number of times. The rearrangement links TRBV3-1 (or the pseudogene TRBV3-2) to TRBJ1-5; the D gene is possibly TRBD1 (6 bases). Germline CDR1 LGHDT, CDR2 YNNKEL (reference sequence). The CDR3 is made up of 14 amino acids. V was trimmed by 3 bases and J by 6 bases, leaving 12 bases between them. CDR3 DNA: TGTGCCAGCAGCCAGAGGGACACAGGTCAGCCCCAGCATTTT. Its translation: CASSQRDTGQPQHF.

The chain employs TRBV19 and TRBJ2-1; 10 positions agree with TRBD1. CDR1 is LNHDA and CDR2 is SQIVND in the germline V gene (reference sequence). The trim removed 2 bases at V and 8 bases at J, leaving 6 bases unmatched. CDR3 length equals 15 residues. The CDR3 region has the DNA TGTGCCAGTAGTATATCTGGACAGGGGGGCTATGAGCAGTTCTTC. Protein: CASSISGQGGYEQFF. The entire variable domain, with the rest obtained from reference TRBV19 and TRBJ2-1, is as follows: DGGITQSPKYLFRKEGQNVTLSCEQNLNHDAMYWYRQDPGQGLRLIYYSQIVNDFQKGDIAEGYSVSREKKESFPLTVTSAQKNPTAFYLCASSISGQGGYEQFFGPGTRLTVL.

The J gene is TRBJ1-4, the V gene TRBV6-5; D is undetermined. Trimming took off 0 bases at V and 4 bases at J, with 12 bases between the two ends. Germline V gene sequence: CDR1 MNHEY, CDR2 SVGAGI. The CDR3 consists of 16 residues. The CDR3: CASSYSTGSYNEKLFF. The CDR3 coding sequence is TGTGCCAGCAGTTACTCGACTGGCAGTTATAATGAAAAACTGTTTTTT.

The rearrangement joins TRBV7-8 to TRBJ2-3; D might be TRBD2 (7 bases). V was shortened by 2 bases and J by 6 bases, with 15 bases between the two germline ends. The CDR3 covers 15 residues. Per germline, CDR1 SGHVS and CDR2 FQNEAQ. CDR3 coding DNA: TGTGCCAGCAGCTTAATCGGAGGGGGGGCGGATACGCAGTATTTT. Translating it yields CASSLIGGGADTQYF.

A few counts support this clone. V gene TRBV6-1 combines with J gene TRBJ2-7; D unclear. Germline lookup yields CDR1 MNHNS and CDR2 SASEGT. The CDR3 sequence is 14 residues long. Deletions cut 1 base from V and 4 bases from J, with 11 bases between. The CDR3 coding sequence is TGTGCCAGCAGTGAAGAGAGTAGCTGGTACGAGCAGTACTTC. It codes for CASSEESSWYEQYF.

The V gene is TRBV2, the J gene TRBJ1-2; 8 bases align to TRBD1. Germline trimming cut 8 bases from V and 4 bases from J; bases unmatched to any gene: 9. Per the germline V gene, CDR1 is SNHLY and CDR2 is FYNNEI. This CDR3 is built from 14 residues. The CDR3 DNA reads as TGTGCCAGCCTACCGCATGGGACAGGCTATGGCTACACCTTC. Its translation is CASLPHGTGYGYTF.

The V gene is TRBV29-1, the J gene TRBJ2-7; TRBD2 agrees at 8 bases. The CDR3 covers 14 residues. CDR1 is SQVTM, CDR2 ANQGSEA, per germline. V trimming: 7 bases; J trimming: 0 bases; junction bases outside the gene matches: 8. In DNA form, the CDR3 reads TGCAGCGGAGCGGGAGATCAGAGCTCCTACGAGCAGTACTTC. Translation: CSGAGDQSSYEQYF.

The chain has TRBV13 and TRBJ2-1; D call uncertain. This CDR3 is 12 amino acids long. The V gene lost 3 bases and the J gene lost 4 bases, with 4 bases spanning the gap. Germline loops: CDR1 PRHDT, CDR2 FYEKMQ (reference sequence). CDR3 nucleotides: TGTGCCAGCAGCTTGCAGTACAATGAGCAGTTCTTC. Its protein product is CASSLQYNEQFF.

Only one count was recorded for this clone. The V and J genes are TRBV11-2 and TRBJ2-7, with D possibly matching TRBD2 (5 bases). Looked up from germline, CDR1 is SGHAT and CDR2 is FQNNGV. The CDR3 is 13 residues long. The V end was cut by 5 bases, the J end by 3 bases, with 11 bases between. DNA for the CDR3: TGTGCCAGCAGCCTGGGCGCGGGCTACGAGCAGTACTTC. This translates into CASSLGAGYEQYF.

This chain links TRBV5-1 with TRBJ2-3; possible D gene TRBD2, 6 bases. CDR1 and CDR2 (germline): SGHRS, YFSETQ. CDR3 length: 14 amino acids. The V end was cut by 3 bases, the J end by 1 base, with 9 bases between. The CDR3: CASSSGGGTDTQYF. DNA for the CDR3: TGCGCCAGCAGCTCGGGCGGGGGCACAGATACGCAGTATTTT.

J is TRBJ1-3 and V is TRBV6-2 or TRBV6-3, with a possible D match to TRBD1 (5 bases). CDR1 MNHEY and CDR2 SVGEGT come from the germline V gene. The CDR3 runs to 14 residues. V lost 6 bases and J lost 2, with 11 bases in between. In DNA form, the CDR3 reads TGTGCCAGCAGCCGTGGGGCAACTGGAAACACCATATATTTT. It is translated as CASSRGATGNTIYF.

The CDR3 bases are TGCGCCAGCAGCAACAGGGGTGACCACACCTTC. Translating it yields CASSNRGDHTF. This chain connects TRBV5-1 to TRBJ1-2, with TRBD1 matching over 7 bases. Unmatched junction bases numbered 6, after V lost 4 bases and J lost 12 bases. The CDR3 sequence is 11 residues long. Germline-derived CDR1 and CDR2 are SGHRS and YFSETQ.

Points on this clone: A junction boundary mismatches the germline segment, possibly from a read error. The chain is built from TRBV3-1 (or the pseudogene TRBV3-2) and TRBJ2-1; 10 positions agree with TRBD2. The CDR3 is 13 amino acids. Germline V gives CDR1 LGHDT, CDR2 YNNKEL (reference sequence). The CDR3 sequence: CASSQGRLAGSVF. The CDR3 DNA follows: TGTGCCAGCAGCCAAGGTCGACTAGCGGGCTCGGTCTTC.

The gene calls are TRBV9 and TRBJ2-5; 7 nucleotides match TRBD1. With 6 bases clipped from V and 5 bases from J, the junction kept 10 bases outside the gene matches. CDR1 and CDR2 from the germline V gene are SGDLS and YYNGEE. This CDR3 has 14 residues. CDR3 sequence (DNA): TGTGCCAGCACCAAAGAAGGGGGCGCCGAGACCCAGTACTTC. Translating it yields CASTKEGGAETQYF.

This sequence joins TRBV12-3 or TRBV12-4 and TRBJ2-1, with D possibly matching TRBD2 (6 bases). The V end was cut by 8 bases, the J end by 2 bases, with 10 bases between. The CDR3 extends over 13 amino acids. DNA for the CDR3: TGTGCCAGCGGCGCGGGACCCTACAATGAGCAGTTCTTC. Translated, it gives CASGAGPYNEQFF.

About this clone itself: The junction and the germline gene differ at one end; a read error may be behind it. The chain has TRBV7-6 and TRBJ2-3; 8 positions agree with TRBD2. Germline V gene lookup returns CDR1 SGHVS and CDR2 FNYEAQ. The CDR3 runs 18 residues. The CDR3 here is CASSLATAGGYSTDTQYF. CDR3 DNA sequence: TGTGCCAGCAGCCTAGCCACGGCGGGGGGCTACAGCACAGATACGCAGTATTTT.

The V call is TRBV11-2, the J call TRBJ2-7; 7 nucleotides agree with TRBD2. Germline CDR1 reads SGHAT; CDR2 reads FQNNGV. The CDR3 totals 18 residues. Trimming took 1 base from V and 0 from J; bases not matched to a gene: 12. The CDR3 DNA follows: TGTGCCAGCAGCTTAGGGTCGAATCTAGCGGAAAACTCCTACGAGCAGTACTTC. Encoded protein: CASSLGSNLAENSYEQYF.

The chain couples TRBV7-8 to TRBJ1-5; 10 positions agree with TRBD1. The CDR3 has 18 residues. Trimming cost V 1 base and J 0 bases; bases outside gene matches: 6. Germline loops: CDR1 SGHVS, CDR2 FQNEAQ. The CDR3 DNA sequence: TGTGCCAGCAGCTTAGGGACAGGGGGTCCGTATAGCAATCAGCCCCAGCATTTT. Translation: CASSLGTGGPYSNQPQHF. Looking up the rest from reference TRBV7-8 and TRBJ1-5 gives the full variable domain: GAGVSQSPRYKVAKRGQDVALRCDPISGHVSLFWYQQALGQGPEFLTYFQNEAQLDKSGLPSDRFFAERPEGSVSTLKIQRTQQEDSAVYLCASSLGTGGPYSNQPQHFGDGTRLSIL.

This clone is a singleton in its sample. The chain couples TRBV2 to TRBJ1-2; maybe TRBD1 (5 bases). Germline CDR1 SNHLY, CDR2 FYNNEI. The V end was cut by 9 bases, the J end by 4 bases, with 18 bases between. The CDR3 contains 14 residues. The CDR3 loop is CARSNPGLPYGYTF. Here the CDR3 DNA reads TGTGCCAGATCTAACCCGGGACTCCCCTATGGCTACACCTTC. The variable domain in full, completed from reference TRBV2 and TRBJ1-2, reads EPEVTQTPSHQVTQMGQEVILRCVPISNHLYFYWYRQILGQKVEFLVSFYNNEISEKSEIFDDQFSVERPDGSNFTLKIRSTKLEDSAMYFCARSNPGLPYGYTFGSGTRLTVV.

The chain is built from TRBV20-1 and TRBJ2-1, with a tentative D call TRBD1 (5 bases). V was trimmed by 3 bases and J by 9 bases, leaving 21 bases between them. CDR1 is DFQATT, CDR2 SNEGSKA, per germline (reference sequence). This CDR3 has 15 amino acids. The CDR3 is CSASPAPPLRGEQFF. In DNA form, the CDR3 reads TGCAGTGCTAGTCCCGCTCCCCCCCTTAGGGGTGAGCAGTTCTTC.